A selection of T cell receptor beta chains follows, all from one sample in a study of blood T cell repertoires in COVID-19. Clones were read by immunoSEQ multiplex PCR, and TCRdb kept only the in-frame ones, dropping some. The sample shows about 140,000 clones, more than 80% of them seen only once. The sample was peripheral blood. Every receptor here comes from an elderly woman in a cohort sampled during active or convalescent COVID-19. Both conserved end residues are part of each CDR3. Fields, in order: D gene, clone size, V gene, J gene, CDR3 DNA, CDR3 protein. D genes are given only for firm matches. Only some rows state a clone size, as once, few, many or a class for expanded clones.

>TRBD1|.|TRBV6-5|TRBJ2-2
TGTGCCAGCAGCCTTGGTAGGGGGCACACCGGGGAGCTGTTTTTT
CASSLGRGHTGELFF
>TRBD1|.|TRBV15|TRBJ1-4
TGTGCCACCAGCAGAGATCGACAGGGGGCAGATAATGAAAAACTGTTTTTT
CATSRDRQGADNEKLFF
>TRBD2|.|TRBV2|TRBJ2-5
TGTGCCAGCACCCTGCAGCTAACTAGCGGGTTGGAGACCCAGTACTTC
CASTLQLTSGLETQYF
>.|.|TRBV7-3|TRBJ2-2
TGTGCCAGCAGCTTAGGGTGGGGCAGGGGAAACACCGGGGAGCTGTTTTTT
CASSLGWGRGNTGELFF
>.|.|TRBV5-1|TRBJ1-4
TGCGCCAGCAGCAGGGACACTACTAATGAAAAACTGTTTTTT
CASSRDTTNEKLFF
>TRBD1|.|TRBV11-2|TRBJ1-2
TGTGCCAGCAGCCCCCGGGACAGGGAGGACTATGGCTACACCTTC
CASSPRDREDYGYTF
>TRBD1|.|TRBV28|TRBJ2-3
TGTGCCAGCAGTCCCCACGGGACAGGGGAGGATACGCAGTATTTT
CASSPHGTGEDTQYF
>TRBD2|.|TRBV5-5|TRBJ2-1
TGTGCCAGCAGCCGGCCCGGGGGGGCCTACAATGAGCAGTTCTTC
CASSRPGGAYNEQFF
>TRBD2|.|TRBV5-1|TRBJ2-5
TGCGCCAGCAGCTTGGTGCTAGCGGGGGAAGAGACCCAGTACTTC
CASSLVLAGEETQYF
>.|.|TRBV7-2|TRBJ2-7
TGTGCCAGCAGCTTAGGTCCGAGCTCCTACGAGCAGTACTTC
CASSLGPSSYEQYF
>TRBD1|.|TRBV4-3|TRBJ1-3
TGCGCCAGCAGGAGACAGGGCTCTGGAAACACCATATATTTT
CASRRQGSGNTIYF
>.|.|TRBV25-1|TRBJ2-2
.
CASSAGQFFGELFF
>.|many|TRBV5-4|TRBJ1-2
TGTGCCAGCAGCTGGGAACAGGCGTCTGACTATGGCTACACCTTC
CASSWEQASDYGYTF
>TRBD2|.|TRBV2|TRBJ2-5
TGTGCCAGCACCAACCGGGCGGGGGGGAGAGAGACCCAGTACTTC
CASTNRAGGRETQYF
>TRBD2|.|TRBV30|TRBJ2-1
TGTGCCTGGAGGGGCGGGGGGTTCTCCTACAATGAGCAGTTCTTC
CAWRGGGFSYNEQFF
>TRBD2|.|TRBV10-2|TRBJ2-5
TGCGCCAGCAGTGACCGCAGGACTAGCGGGGAGACCCAGTACTTC
CASSDRRTSGETQYF
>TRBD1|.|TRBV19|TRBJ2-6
TGTGCCACTCGAGCGAGACGGACAGGGTTCGCTGGGGCCAACGTCCTGACTTTC
CATRARRTGFAGANVLTF
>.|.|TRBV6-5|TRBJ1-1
TGTGCCAGCAGTTACTCTTCACGCGCGAACACTGAAGCTTTCTTT
CASSYSSRANTEAFF
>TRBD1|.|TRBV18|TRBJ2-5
TGTGCCAGCTCACCGATGGACAGGGTTGCCTACGAGACCCAGTACTTC
CASSPMDRVAYETQYF